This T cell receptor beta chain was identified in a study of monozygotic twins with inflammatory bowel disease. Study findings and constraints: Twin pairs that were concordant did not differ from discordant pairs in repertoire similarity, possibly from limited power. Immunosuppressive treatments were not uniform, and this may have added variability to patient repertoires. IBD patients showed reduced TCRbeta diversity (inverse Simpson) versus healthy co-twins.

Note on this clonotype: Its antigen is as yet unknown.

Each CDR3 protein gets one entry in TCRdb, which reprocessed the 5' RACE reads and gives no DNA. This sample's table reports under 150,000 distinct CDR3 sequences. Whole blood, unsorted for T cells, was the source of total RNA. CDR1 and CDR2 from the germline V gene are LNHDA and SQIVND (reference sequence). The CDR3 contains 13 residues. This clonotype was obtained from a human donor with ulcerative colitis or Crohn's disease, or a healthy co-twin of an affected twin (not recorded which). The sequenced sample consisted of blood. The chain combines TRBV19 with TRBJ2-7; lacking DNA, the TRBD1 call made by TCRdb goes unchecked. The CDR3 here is CASSRPRGDEQYF.